The subject of this entry is one T cell receptor (beta chain). This record belongs to a study of shared clonotypes between healthy human individuals. The germline V gene has CDR1 MGHDK and CDR2 SYGVNS. V dropped 6 bases and J dropped 5 bases, with 22 bases sitting between them. The CDR3 length is 16 residues. Sequencing was performed with immunoSEQ multiplex PCR; in TCRdb, only in-frame clones are kept and a portion is missing. This table has roughly 2.4 million clones, 95% appearing once. The sequencing input was naive CD4+ T cells sorted from blood. Subset here: CD45RA+ positively selected. V is TRBV25-1 and J is TRBJ1-2, with D perhaps matching TRBD1 (6 bases). The receptor's source is a man between 18 and 29 years old in good health. CDR3 loop: CASRARGTTTNYGYTF. The CDR3 DNA follows: TGTGCCAGCAGAGCCAGGGGCACAACGACGAATTATGGCTACACCTTC.